These T cell receptor beta chains were read from a single sample in a study of regulatory T cells in long-lasting Graves disease. TCRdb passed the multiplex PCR reads through MiXCR, listing each CDR3 protein once. In the table there are around 500,000 distinct CDR3 sequences, around 12% of which are singletons. In addition, the sample was reused for a study of T cells in Graves' hyperthyroidism and ophthalmopathy.

The source was peripheral blood mononuclear cells (PBMCs), collected at new diagnosis, from a patient treated with antithyroid drugs. Every receptor here comes from a woman aged 25 to 45 with Graves disease. Each CDR3 is given with its conserved first and last residue. D genes are given only for firm matches. Clone size appears in some rows only: once, few, many, or a class for an expanded clone.

abundance	d_gene	v_gene	j_gene	CDR3nt	CDR3aa
once	TRBD1	TRBV11-1	TRBJ2-3	TGTGCCAGCAGTCGAGGGACAGGGGTCACAGATACGCAGTATTTT	CASSRGTGVTDTQYF
few	.	TRBV28	TRBJ1-5	TGTGCCAGCAGTTTATGGCAGCCCAATCAGCCCCAGCATTTT	CASSLWQPNQPQHF
many	TRBD1	TRBV7-2	TRBJ1-2	TGTGCCAGCAGCTTAGAACCGGGGACAGCTTGGGGTGGCTACACCTTC	CASSLEPGTAWGGYTF
many	.	TRBV19	TRBJ2-7	TGTGCCAGTTCCCGATCTGGAACTTCCTACGAGCAGTACTTC	CASSRSGTSYEQYF
.	TRBD2	TRBV4-3	TRBJ2-2	TGCGCCAGCAGCCAAGATATCCGGACCGGGACTAGCACCGGGGAGCTGTTTTTT	CASSQDIRTGTSTGELFF
many	.	TRBV6-1	TRBJ1-1	TGTGCCAGCAGTGGGGGGGGGGCTTCGAGCACTGAAGCTTTCTTT	CASSGGGASSTEAFF
many	TRBD1	TRBV19	TRBJ2-1	TGTGCCAGTAGTATCCGAAGACAGGGGGCCTACAATGAGCAGTTCTTC	CASSIRRQGAYNEQFF
many	TRBD2	TRBV5-1	TRBJ2-2	TGCGCCAGCAGCTTGACTAGCGGGAAGAACACCGGGGAGCTGTTTTTT	CASSLTSGKNTGELFF
.	.	TRBV18	TRBJ1-1	TGTGCCAGCTCAGCACTAGCGAACACTGAAGCTTTCTTT	CASSALANTEAFF
few	TRBD1	TRBV19	TRBJ1-1	TGTGGACAGGGAGACCTTCAAGCCATGAACACTGAAGCTTTCTTT	CGQGDLQAMNTEAFF
few	.	TRBV27	TRBJ1-2	TGTGCCAGCAGGTCAAGGTGGTATGGCTACACCTTC	CASRSRWYGYTF
many	.	TRBV2	TRBJ1-4	TGTGCCAGCAGTGTTAGGGGATTCCCAAATGAAAAACTGTTTTTT	CASSVRGFPNEKLFF
.	TRBD2	TRBV9	TRBJ2-1	TGTGCCAGCAGTCCCTCTAGCGGGACGGCTGCGGAGCAGTTCTTC	CASSPSSGTAAEQFF
many	.	TRBV3-1	TRBJ1-5	TGTGCCAGCAGCCAAGAGGGGAATCAGCCCCAGCATTTT	CASSQEGNQPQHF
.	.	TRBV20-1	TRBJ2-2	TGCAGTGCTCGCCTTCGCGGGAAACCCGGGGAGCTGTTTTTT	CSARLRGKPGELFF
many	.	TRBV3-1	TRBJ2-2	TGTGCCAGCAGCCAGCCGGGACTCCCAACCGGGGAGCTGTTTTTT	CASSQPGLPTGELFF